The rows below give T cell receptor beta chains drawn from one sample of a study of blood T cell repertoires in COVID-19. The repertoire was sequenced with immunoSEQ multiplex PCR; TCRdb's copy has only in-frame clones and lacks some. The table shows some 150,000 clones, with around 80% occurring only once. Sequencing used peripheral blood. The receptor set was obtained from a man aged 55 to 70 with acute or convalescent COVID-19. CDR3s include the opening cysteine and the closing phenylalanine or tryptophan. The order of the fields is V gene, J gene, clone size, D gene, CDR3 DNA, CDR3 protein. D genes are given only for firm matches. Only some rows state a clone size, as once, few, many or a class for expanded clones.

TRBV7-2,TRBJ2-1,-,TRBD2,TGTGCCAGCAGCCAATTGGGGGGGTTCTCCTACAATGAGCAGTTCTTC,CASSQLGGFSYNEQFF
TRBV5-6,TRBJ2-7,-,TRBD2,TGTGCCAGCAGCTTGCGTAGCGGGGGGCCCTCATCCCTCTACGAGCAGTACTTC,CASSLRSGGPSSLYEQYF
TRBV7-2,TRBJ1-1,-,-,TGTGCCAGCAGCTTAGTTAAGAAAAACTTGAACACTGAAGCTTTCTTT,CASSLVKKNLNTEAFF
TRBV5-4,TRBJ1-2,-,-,TGTGCCAGCAGCTTGGCAGGGGTAGATGGCTACACCTTC,CASSLAGVDGYTF
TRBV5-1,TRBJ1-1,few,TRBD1,TGCGCCAGCAGCTTGACCCGGGACAGCGGAACTGAAGCTTTCTTT,CASSLTRDSGTEAFF
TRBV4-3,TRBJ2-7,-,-,TGCGCCAGCAGCCAAGAGACGGGTGCCCACGAGCAGTACTTC,CASSQETGAHEQYF
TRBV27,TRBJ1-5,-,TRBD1,TGTGCCAGCAGTCTATTGGGACAGGGCGGCAATCAGCCCCAGCATTTT,CASSLLGQGGNQPQHF
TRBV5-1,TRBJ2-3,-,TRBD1,TGCGCCAGCAGCTCTACAGGGGTACGGAGCACAGATACGCAGTATTTT,CASSSTGVRSTDTQYF
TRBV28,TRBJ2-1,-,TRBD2,TGTGCCAGCAGCTTAGCGGGAGCCGACAATGAGCAGTTCTTC,CASSLAGADNEQFF
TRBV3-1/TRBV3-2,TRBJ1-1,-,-,TGTGCCAGCAGTCTCAGGACGGGGGAGAGGACTGAAGCTTTCTTT,CASSLRTGERTEAFF
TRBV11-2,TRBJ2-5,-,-,TGTGCCAGCAGCTTCGCGAGGCAAGAGACCCAGTACTTC,CASSFARQETQYF
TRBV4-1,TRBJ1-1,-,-,TGCGCCAGCAGCCATGCGCTGGAGGAAGCTTTCTTT,CASSHALEEAFF
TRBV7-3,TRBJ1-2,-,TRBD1,TGTGCCAGCAGTACCACAGGGGGCGCGATCCCCTCTAGAGGCTACACCTTC,CASSTTGGAIPSRGYTF
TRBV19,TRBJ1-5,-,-,TGTGCCAGTCAAGGGAGTGTGCGAACTCAGCCCCAGCATTTT,CASQGSVRTQPQHF
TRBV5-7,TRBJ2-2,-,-,TGTGCCAGTCGAGGGAACACCGGGGAGCTGTTTTTT,CASRGNTGELFF
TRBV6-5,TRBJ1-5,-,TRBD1,TGTGCCAGCAGCGGACAGGATGGCAATCAGCCCCAGCATTTT,CASSGQDGNQPQHF
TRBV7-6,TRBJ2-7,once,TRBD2,TGTGCCAGCAGCTTAGGATCCCGGGGGGGCGGCGAGCAGTACTTC,CASSLGSRGGGEQYF
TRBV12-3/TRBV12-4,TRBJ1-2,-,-,TGTGCCAGCAGTTCCGCCGCAGGGGAAGGCTACACCTTC,CASSSAAGEGYTF
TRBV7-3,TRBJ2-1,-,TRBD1,TGTGCCAGCAGCTTAACGGGGACAGGGTACAATGAGCAGTTCTTC,CASSLTGTGYNEQFF
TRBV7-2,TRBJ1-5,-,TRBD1,TGTGCCAGCAGCCGTTACAGGGGGGCGAATCAGCCCCAGCATTTT,CASSRYRGANQPQHF
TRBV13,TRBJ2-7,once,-,TGTGCCAGCAGCCTCAGAGGAGCGGGGCAGTACTTC,CASSLRGAGQYF
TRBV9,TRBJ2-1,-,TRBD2,TGTGCCAGCAGCGCAGGCGGGAGCTCCTACAATGAGCAGTTCTTC,CASSAGGSSYNEQFF
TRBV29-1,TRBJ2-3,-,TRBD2,TGCAGCTACTGGGTGCGGGAGGGCAGCACAGATACGCAGTATTTT,CSYWVREGSTDTQYF
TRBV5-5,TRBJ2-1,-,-,TGTGCCAGCAGCTTGGGAGTGAGCTCCTACAATGAGCAGTTCTTC,CASSLGVSSYNEQFF
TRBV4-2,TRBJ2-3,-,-,TGTGCCAGCAGCCAAGACCGGTCGACAGATACGCAGTATTTT,CASSQDRSTDTQYF
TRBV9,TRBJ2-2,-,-,TGTGCCAGCAGCGTAGCTGCGACAGACACCGGGGAGCTGTTTTTT,CASSVAATDTGELFF
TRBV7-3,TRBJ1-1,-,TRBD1,TGTGCCAGCAGCCCGAGGGGACAGCCGAACACTGAAGCTTTCTTT,CASSPRGQPNTEAFF
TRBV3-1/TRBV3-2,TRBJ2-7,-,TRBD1,TGTGCCAGCAGCCAGGCCTCCTTGACAGGGTTCTACGAGCAGTACTTC,CASSQASLTGFYEQYF
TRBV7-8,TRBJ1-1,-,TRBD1,TGTGCCAGCAGCTTAGGGGTGGGACAGGGAAACACTGAAGCTTTCTTT,CASSLGVGQGNTEAFF
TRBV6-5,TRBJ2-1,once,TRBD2,TGTGCCAGCAGATCCCTAGCGGGGGGGGCCAATGAGCAGTTCTTC,CASRSLAGGANEQFF
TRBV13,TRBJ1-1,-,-,TGTGCCAGCAGCTCCGACAGGCAGGAAGCTTTCTTT,CASSSDRQEAFF
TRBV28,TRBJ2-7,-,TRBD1,TGTGCCAGCAGTTCCCCGACAGGGAGTTCTTACGAGCAGTACTTC,CASSSPTGSSYEQYF
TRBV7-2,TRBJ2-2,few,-,TGTGCCAGCAGCCCCCTGACGCGGGGAGGCACCGGGGAGCTGTTTTTT,CASSPLTRGGTGELFF
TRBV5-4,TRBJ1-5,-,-,TGTGCCAGCAGCTTCCCCGGCAGGGGTGATGACAATCAGCCCCAGCATTTT,CASSFPGRGDDNQPQHF
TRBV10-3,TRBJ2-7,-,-,TGTGCCATCAGGAGTGGCGGGCAGAACTACGAGCAGTACTTC,CAIRSGGQNYEQYF
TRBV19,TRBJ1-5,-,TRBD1,TGTGCCAGTAGGGAGGACAGGGTGCGATATCAGCCCCAGCATTTT,CASREDRVRYQPQHF
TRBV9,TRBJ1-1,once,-,TGTGCCAGCAGCGCTTCATGGTCGCGCACTGAAGCTTTCTTT,CASSASWSRTEAFF
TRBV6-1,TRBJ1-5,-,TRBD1,TGTGCCAGCAGTGAACAGGGGGCTAGTAGCAATCAGCCCCAGCATTTT,CASSEQGASSNQPQHF
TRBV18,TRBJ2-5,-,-,TGTGCCAGCTCTCTCTTCCAAGAGACCCAGTACTTC,CASSLFQETQYF
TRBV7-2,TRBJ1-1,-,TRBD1,TGTGCCAGCAGCTTAGATAGGGGGCCGGACACTGAAGCTTTCTTT,CASSLDRGPDTEAFF
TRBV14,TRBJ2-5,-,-,TGTGCCAGCAGCCAGTGGACAGAAGAGACCCAGTACTTC,CASSQWTEETQYF
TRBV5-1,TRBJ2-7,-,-,TGCGCCAGCAGCTTGACTAGTTACGAGCAGTACTTC,CASSLTSYEQYF
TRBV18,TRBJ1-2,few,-,TGTGCCAGCTCACCAGCCCGGACAGAAACCTATGGCTACACCTTC,CASSPARTETYGYTF
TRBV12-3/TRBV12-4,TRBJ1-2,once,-,TGTGCCAGCAGTTTGGGCAGGCACCATGGCTACACCTTC,CASSLGRHHGYTF
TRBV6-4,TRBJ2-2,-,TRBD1,TGTGCCAGCAGTGACCCATACCGGGACAGAGAGACCGGGGAGCTGTTTTTT,CASSDPYRDRETGELFF
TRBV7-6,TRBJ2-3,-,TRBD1,TGTGCCAGCAGAGAGGGACAGGGAAGGACAGATACGCAGTATTTT,CASREGQGRTDTQYF
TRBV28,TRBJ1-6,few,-,TGTGCCAGCAGTTTAATCGGGGGAGGTAATTCACCCCTCCACTTT,CASSLIGGGNSPLHF